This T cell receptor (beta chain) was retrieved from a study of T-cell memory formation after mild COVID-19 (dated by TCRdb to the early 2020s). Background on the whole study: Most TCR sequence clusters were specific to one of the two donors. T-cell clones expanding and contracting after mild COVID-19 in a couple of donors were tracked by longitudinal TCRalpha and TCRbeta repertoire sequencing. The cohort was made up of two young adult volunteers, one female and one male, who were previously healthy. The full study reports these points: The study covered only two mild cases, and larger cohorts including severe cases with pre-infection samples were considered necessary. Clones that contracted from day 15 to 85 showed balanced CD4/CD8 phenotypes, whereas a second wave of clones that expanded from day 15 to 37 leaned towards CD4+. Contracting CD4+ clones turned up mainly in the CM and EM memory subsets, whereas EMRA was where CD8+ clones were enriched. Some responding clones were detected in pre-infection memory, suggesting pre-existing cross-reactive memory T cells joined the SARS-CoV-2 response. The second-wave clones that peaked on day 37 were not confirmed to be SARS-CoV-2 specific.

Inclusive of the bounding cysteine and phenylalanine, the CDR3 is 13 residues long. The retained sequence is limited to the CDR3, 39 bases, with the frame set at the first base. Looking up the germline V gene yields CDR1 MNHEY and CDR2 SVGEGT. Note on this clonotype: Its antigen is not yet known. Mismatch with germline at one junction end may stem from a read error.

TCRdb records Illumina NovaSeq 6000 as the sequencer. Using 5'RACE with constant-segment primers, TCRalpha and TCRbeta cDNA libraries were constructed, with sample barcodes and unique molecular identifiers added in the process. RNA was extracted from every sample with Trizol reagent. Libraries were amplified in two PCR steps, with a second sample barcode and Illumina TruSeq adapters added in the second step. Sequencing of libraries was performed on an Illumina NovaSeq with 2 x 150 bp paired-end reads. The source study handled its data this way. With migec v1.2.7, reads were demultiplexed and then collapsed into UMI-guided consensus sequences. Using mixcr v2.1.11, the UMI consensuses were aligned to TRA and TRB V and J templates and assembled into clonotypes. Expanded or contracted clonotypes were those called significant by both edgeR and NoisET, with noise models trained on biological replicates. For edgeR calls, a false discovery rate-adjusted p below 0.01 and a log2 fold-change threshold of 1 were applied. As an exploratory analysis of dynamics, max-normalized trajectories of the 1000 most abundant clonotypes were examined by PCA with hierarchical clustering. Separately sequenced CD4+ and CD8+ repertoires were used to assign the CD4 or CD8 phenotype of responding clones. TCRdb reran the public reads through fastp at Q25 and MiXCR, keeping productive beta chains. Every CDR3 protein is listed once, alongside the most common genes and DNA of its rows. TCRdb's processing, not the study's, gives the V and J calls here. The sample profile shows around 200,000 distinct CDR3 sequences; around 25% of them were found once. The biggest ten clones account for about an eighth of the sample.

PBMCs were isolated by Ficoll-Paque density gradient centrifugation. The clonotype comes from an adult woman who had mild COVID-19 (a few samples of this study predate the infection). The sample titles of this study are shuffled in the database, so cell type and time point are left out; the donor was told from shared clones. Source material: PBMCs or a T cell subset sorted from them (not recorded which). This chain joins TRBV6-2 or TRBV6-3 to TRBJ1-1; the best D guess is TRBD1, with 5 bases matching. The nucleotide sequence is TGCGCCAGCAGTTTAACACTCGGGGGTTCGGCTTTCTTT. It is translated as CASSLTLGGSAFF.